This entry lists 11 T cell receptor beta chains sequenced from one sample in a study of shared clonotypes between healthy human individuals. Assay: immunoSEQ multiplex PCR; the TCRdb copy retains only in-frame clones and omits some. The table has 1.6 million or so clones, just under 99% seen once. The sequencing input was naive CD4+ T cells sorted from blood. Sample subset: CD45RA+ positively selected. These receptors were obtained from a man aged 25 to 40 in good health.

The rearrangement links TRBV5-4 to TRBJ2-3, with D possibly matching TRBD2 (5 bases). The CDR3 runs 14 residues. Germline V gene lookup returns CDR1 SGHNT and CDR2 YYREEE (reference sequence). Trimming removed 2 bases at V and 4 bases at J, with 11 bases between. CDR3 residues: CASSFGLAPDTQYF. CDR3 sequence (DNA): TGTGCCAGCAGCTTTGGGCTAGCCCCAGATACGCAGTATTTT.

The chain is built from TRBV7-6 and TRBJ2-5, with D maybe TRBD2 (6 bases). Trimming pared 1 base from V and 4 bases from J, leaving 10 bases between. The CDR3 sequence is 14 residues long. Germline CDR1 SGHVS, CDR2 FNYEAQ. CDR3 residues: CASSLGGVGETQYF. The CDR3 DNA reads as TGTGCCAGCAGCTTAGGGGGGGTAGGAGAGACCCAGTACTTC.

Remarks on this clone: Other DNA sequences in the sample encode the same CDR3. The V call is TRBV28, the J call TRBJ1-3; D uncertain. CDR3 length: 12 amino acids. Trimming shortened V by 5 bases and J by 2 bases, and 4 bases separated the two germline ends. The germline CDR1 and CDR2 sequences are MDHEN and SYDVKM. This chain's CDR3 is CASSLPGNTIYF. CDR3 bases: TGTGCCAGCAGTCTCCCTGGAAACACCATATATTTT.

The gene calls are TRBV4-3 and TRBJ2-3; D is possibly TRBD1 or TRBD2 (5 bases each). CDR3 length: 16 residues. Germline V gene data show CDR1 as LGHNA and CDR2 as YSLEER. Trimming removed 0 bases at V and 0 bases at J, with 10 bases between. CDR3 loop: CASSQEWGFSTDTQYF. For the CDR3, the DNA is TGCGCCAGCAGCCAAGAGTGGGGGTTCAGCACAGATACGCAGTATTTT.

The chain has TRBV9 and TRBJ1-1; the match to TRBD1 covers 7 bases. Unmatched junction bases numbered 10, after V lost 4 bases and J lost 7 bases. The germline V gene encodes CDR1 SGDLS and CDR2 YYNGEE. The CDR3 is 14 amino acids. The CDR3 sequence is CASSSWTGSDEAFF. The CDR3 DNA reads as TGTGCCAGCAGCTCGTGGACAGGAAGCGATGAAGCTTTCTTT.

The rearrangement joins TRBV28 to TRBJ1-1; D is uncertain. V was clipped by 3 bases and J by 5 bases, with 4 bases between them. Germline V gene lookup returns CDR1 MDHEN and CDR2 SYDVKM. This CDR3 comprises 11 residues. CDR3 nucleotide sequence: TGTGCCAGCAGTTTTAAGACTGAAGCTTTCTTT. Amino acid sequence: CASSFKTEAFF.

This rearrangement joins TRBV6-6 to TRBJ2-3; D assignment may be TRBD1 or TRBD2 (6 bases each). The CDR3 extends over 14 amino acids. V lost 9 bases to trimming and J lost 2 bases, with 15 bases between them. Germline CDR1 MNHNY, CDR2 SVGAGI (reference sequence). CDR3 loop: CASRGRRDTDTQYF. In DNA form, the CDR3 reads TGTGCCAGTCGGGGGCGACGGGACACAGATACGCAGTATTTT.

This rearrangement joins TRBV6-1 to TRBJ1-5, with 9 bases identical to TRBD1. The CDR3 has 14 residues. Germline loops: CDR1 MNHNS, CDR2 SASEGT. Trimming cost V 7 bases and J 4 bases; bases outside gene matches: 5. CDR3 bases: TGTGCCAGCACCCCTGGACAGGGGAATCAGCCCCAGCATTTT. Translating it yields CASTPGQGNQPQHF.

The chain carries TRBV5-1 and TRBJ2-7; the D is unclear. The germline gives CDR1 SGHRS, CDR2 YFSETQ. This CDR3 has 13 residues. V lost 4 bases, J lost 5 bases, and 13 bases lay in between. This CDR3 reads CASSRRSIDEQYF. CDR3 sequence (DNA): TGCGCCAGCAGCCGGCGCTCCATCGACGAGCAGTACTTC.

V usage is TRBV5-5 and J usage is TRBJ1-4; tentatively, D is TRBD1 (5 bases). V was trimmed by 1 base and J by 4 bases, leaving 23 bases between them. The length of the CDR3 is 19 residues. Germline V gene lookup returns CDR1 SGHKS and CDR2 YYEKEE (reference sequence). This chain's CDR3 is CASSLNVVIGTALNEKLFF. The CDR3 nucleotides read TGTGCCAGCAGCTTGAATGTGGTTATTGGGACGGCCCTTAATGAAAAACTGTTTTTT.

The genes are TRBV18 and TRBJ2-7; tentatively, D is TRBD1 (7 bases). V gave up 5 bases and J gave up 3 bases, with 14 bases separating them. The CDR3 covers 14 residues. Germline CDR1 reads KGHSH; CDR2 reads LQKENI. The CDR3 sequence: CASSGGGKGYEQYF. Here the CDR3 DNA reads TGTGCCAGCTCAGGAGGGGGCAAGGGCTACGAGCAGTACTTC.